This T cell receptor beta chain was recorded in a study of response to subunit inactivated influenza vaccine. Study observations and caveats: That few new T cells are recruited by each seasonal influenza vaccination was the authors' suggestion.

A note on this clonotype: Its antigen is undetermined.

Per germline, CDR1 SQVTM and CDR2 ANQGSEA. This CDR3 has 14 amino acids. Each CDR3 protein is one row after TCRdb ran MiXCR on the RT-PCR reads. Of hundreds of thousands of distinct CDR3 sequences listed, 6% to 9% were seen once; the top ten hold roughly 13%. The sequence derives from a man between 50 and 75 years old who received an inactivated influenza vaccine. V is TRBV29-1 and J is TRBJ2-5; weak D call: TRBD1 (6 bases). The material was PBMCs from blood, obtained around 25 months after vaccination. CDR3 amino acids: CRTEWDTKQETQYF. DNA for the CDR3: TGCAGGACCGAATGGGACACCAAACAAGAGACCCAGTACTTC.